Presented here are 6 T cell receptor beta chains from one specimen sequenced in a study of T-cell reconstitution after alpha-beta-depleted transplantation in children. Unique molecular identifiers were incorporated when the TCRbeta library was constructed. One entry per CDR3 protein, called by TCRdb with MiXCR from the PCR reads. The table has some 530,000 distinct CDR3 sequences, roughly an eighth seen once; the top ten hold about 5%. The source was PBMCs from the stem cell graft donor, collected from the stem cell graft. Source of these receptors: a human donor who donated a stem cell graft to a child with combined immunodeficiency.

This clonotype was counted at least ten times. V usage is TRBV20-1 and J usage is TRBJ2-7; TRBD2 matches at 9 bases. Germline V lookup: CDR1 DFQATT, CDR2 SNEGSKA (reference sequence). Trimming cost V 3 bases and J 0 bases; bases outside gene matches: 12. The CDR3 runs to 17 residues. The CDR3 sequence: CSARGFSGSDSSYEQYF. CDR3 nucleotides: TGCAGTGCTAGGGGGTTTAGCGGGAGCGATAGCTCCTACGAGCAGTACTTC.

The V call is TRBV6-1, the J call TRBJ2-1; D remains ambiguous. Trimming shortened V by 5 bases and J by 5 bases, and 19 bases separated the two germline ends. Germline CDR1 MNHNS, CDR2 SASEGT. CDR3 length: 16 residues. The CDR3 nucleotides are TGTGCCAGCAGTCCTTTTGCGCCGAGGAGTAACAATGAGCAGTTCTTC. Translated: CASSPFAPRSNNEQFF.

The rearrangement joins TRBV20-1 to TRBJ2-1; D assignment may be TRBD1 or TRBD2 (7 bases each). V lost 5 bases and J 9 bases, leaving 14 bases between the germline ends. Germline V gives CDR1 DFQATT, CDR2 SNEGSKA (reference sequence). This CDR3 contains 12 residues. The CDR3 DNA is TGCAGTGCTGACCCAGGGGGGGTTGAGCAGTTCTTC. This translates into CSADPGGVEQFF.

This clonotype was found a few times. The CDR3 sequence is CASSDRDSQPQHF. The CDR3 nucleotides are TGTGCCAGCAGTGACAGGGACAGCCAGCCCCAGCATTTT. The chain combines TRBV12-3 or TRBV12-4 with TRBJ1-5, with TRBD1 matching 7 bases. The junction had 5 bases not matched to a gene; V was cut back by 5 bases and J by 7 bases. The CDR3 extends over 13 amino acids.

The rearrangement joins TRBV3-1 to TRBJ2-7, with 7 bases lining up with TRBD1. V trimming: 2 bases; J trimming: 0 bases; junction bases outside the gene matches: 4. The CDR3 is made up of 15 amino acids. Germline loops: CDR1 LGHDT, CDR2 YNNKEL (reference sequence). The CDR3: CASSQYRDSSYEQYF. CDR3 bases: TGTGCCAGCAGCCAATACAGGGACAGCTCCTACGAGCAGTACTTC.

The chain has TRBV7-6 and TRBJ2-3; D not resolved. This CDR3 contains 15 residues. The germline V and J ends were trimmed by 3 bases and 0 bases, with 10 bases remaining between them. From germline, CDR1 is SGHVS and CDR2 FNYEAQ. CDR3 DNA sequence: TGTGCCAGCAGCTTCCTCGACTCTAGCACAGATACGCAGTATTTT. Its protein is CASSFLDSSTDTQYF.